A single T cell receptor (beta chain) is shown here with its context. The data belong to a study of blood T cell repertoires in COVID-19. In the study overall: Researchers got acute and convalescent COVID-19 samples from the United States, Italy and Spain.

The CDR3 runs 16 residues. From germline, CDR1 is MDHEN and CDR2 SYDVKM. Trimming pared 6 bases from V and 9 bases from J, leaving 21 bases between. The method was immunoSEQ multiplex PCR; TCRdb's version includes in-frame clones alone and lacks a portion of them. The table shows about 140,000 clones, with around 90% occurring only once. The clonotype comes from a man in his fifties or sixties with active or convalescent COVID-19. This chain connects TRBV28 to TRBJ1-6; D is uncertain. Sequences were obtained from peripheral blood. CDR3 in DNA: TGTGCCAGCAGACCTCAAGAGGGCCTCCGGATTTCACCCCTCCACTTT. This encodes CASRPQEGLRISPLHF.